The 18 T cell receptor beta chains in this list originate from one sample, sequenced in a study of blood T cell repertoires in COVID-19. The method was immunoSEQ multiplex PCR; TCRdb's version includes in-frame clones alone and lacks a portion of them. The table has over 40,000 clones, more than 80% seen once. Sample: peripheral blood. The source of these receptors is an elderly man with acute or convalescent COVID-19.

This rearrangement joins TRBV18 to TRBJ2-5, with a weak D call TRBD2 (6 bases). The CDR3 sequence is 14 residues long. The germline gives CDR1 KGHSH, CDR2 LQKENI. V was trimmed by 5 bases and J by 5 bases, leaving 15 bases between them. The CDR3 nucleotides read TGTGCCAGCTCAGGCCCGACGGAGGGTGAGACCCAGTACTTC. It translates to CASSGPTEGETQYF.

This clone was seen only a few times. The V and J genes are TRBV2 and TRBJ1-6, with D unclear. V was pared by 8 bases and J by 6 bases, with 8 bases between. In germline, CDR1 is SNHLY, CDR2 FYNNEI. The CDR3 runs 12 residues. The chain's CDR3 is CASARLNSPLHF. Written as DNA, the CDR3 is TGTGCCAGCGCGAGGCTTAATTCACCCCTCCACTTT. The full variable domain, completed using reference TRBV2 and TRBJ1-6, is EPEVTQTPSHQVTQMGQEVILRCVPISNHLYFYWYRQILGQKVEFLVSFYNNEISEKSEIFDDQFSVERPDGSNFTLKIRSTKLEDSAMYFCASARLNSPLHFGNGTRLTVT.

V gene TRBV6-5 combines with J gene TRBJ1-1; D perhaps matches TRBD1 (5 bases). The CDR3 has 13 residues. Per the germline V gene, CDR1 is MNHEY and CDR2 is SVGAGI. Between the trimmed V and J ends, which lost 6 bases and 10 bases, there was a span of 18 bases. CDR3 sequence reads: CASSQSQGRVAFF. The CDR3 DNA follows: TGTGCCAGCAGCCAATCTCAGGGCAGGGTAGCTTTCTTT.

J is TRBJ2-5 and V is TRBV7-9; tentatively, D is TRBD2 (6 bases). This CDR3 is 15 amino acids long. Trimming cost V 0 bases and J 4 bases, with 12 bases left between them. CDR1 and CDR2 (germline): SEHNR, FQNEAQ (reference sequence). The CDR3 protein is CASSLARRVGETQYF. CDR3 bases: TGTGCCAGCAGCTTAGCGCGGAGGGTAGGAGAGACCCAGTACTTC. The entire variable domain, with the rest obtained from reference TRBV7-9 and TRBJ2-5, is as follows: DTGVSQNPRHKITKRGQNVTFRCDPISEHNRLYWYRQTLGQGPEFLTYFQNEAQLEKSRLLSDRFSAERPKGSFSTLEIQRTEQGDSAMYLCASSLARRVGETQYFGPGTRLLVL.

This chain connects TRBV19 to TRBJ1-1; tentatively, D is TRBD1 (6 bases). Trimming removed 0 bases at V and 8 bases at J, with 19 bases between. From germline, CDR1 is LNHDA and CDR2 SQIVND (reference sequence). The CDR3 has 16 residues. CDR3 residues: CASSIDLFGQGKEAFF. DNA for the CDR3: TGTGCCAGTAGTATAGATCTATTCGGGCAGGGGAAAGAAGCTTTCTTT.

The chain recombines TRBV5-1 with TRBJ1-1; 9 nucleotides align to TRBD1. CDR3 length: 16 amino acids. Germline loops: CDR1 SGHRS, CDR2 YFSETQ. The V and J ends lost 1 base and 0 bases, in that order; junction bases with no gene match: 4. CDR3 coding DNA: TGCGCCAGCAGCTTGCGGACAGGGGCCATGAACACTGAAGCTTTCTTT. This translates into CASSLRTGAMNTEAFF.

This sequence joins TRBV5-1 and TRBJ2-1; 11 nucleotides match TRBD2. CDR3 length: 16 residues. Germline CDR1 SGHRS, CDR2 YFSETQ. With 2 bases clipped from V and 0 bases from J, the junction kept 1 base outside the gene matches. The CDR3 here is CASSFTSGGSYNEQFF. CDR3 coding DNA: TGCGCCAGCAGCTTTACTAGCGGGGGCTCCTACAATGAGCAGTTCTTC.

The table lists this clone with a count of one. The CDR3 region has the DNA TGTGCCAGCAGCTCCCAGGGACAGGGAACAGATACGCAGTATTTT. This encodes CASSSQGQGTDTQYF. The J gene is TRBJ2-3, the V gene TRBV7-2; 9 bases align to TRBD1. The CDR3 totals 15 residues. Germline V gives CDR1 SGHTA, CDR2 FQGNSA. With 4 bases clipped from V and 3 bases from J, the junction kept 5 bases outside the gene matches.

The rearrangement links TRBV9 to TRBJ2-3; 7 bases map to TRBD1. V trimming: 1 base; J trimming: 3 bases; junction bases outside the gene matches: 5. The CDR3 runs 15 residues. Germline values: CDR1 SGDLS, CDR2 YYNGEE. Here the CDR3 DNA reads TGTGCCAGCAGCGTAAGTCAGGGGGTGACAGATACGCAGTATTTT. Its protein product is CASSVSQGVTDTQYF.

This clone is a singleton in its sample. J is TRBJ1-5 and V is TRBV6-5; 7 nucleotides match TRBD1. CDR1 and CDR2 (germline): MNHEY, SVGAGI. J was trimmed by 0 bases and V by 11 bases; bases with no gene match: 4. The CDR3 spans 13 residues. The CDR3 here is CASGQHSNQPQHF. The CDR3, as DNA: TGTGCCTCGGGACAGCATAGCAATCAGCCCCAGCATTTT.

The chain links TRBV7-6 to TRBJ2-5; TRBD2 aligns across 8 bases. The germline CDR1 and CDR2 sequences are SGHVS and FNYEAQ. The CDR3 loop spans 15 amino acids. With V trimmed by 5 bases and J by 5 bases, 10 bases remained unmatched. The CDR3 nucleotides are TGTGCCAGCAGCCCCGCGGGGGGCATGTATGAGACCCAGTACTTC. This sequence encodes CASSPAGGMYETQYF.

The genes are TRBV5-1 and TRBJ2-6, with 10 nucleotides matching TRBD1. With V trimmed by 6 bases and J by 8 bases, 11 bases remained unmatched. Germline CDR1 is SGHRS and CDR2 is YFSETQ. This CDR3 comprises 16 residues. CDR3 bases: TGCGCCAGCACCTATTCCCGGGACAGGGGAACCAACGTCCTGACTTTC. Protein sequence: CASTYSRDRGTNVLTF.

The rearrangement joins TRBV5-1 to TRBJ2-3; D unresolved. CDR1 is SGHRS and CDR2 is YFSETQ in the germline V gene. The CDR3 consists of 11 residues. The V end was cut by 4 bases, the J end by 6 bases, with 6 bases between. This chain's CDR3 is CASSLLDTQYF. CDR3 coding DNA: TGCGCCAGCAGCCTCCTGGATACGCAGTATTTT.

This sequence joins TRBV5-4 and TRBJ1-4; 9 nucleotides agree with TRBD1. The junction had 6 bases not matched to a gene; V was cut back by 3 bases and J by 6 bases. CDR1 and CDR2 from the germline V gene are SGHNT and YYREEE (reference sequence). This CDR3 contains 15 residues. CDR3 in amino acids: CASSSSRQGDEKLFF. The CDR3 region has the DNA TGTGCCAGCAGCTCTTCTCGACAGGGGGATGAAAAACTGTTTTTT.

The chain joins TRBV29-1 to TRBJ2-7; 8 positions agree with TRBD1. J lost 5 bases, V lost 5 bases, and 11 bases had no gene match. This CDR3 region has 14 residues. Germline CDR1 reads SQVTM; CDR2 reads ANQGSEA. In DNA form, the CDR3 reads TGCAGCGTTCTAAAGTGGACAGGGATCGACGAGCAGTACTTC. Its protein product is CSVLKWTGIDEQYF.

The chain recombines TRBV5-4 with TRBJ1-1; D unclear. The CDR3 consists of 13 residues. From germline, CDR1 is SGHNT and CDR2 YYREEE (reference sequence). V lost 4 bases and J 5 bases, leaving 12 bases between the germline ends. In DNA, the CDR3 is TGTGCCAGCAGCCGAAACACGGGAACTGAAGCTTTCTTT. It translates to CASSRNTGTEAFF.

The chain recombines TRBV7-8 with TRBJ1-1; D is unresolved. V lost 5 bases and J lost 0, with 13 bases in between. Germline CDR1 is SGHVS and CDR2 is FQNEAQ. CDR3 length: 15 amino acids. The CDR3 is CASSKQVSMNTEAFF. Here the CDR3 DNA reads TGTGCCAGCAGCAAGCAGGTTTCCATGAACACTGAAGCTTTCTTT.

The chain recombines TRBV7-9 with TRBJ1-1, with D possibly being TRBD1 (6 bases). Trimming stripped 1 base from V and 4 bases from J, with 10 bases between. The germline V gene has CDR1 SEHNR and CDR2 FQNEAQ (reference sequence). CDR3 length: 14 amino acids. The CDR3 loop is CASSLVGTLTEAFF. In DNA, the CDR3 is TGTGCCAGCAGCTTAGTCGGGACACTCACTGAAGCTTTCTTT. Full variable domain (outside the CDR3, taken from reference TRBV7-9 and TRBJ1-1): DTGVSQNPRHKITKRGQNVTFRCDPISEHNRLYWYRQTLGQGPEFLTYFQNEAQLEKSRLLSDRFSAERPKGSFSTLEIQRTEQGDSAMYLCASSLVGTLTEAFFGQGTRLTVV.